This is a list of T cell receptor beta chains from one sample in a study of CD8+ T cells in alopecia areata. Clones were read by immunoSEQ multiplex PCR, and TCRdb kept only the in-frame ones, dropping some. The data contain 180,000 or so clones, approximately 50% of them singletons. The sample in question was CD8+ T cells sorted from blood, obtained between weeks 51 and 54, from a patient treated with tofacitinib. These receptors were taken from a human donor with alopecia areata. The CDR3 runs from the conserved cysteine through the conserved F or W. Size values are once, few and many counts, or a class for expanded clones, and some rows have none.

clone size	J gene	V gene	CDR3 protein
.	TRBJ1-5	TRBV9	CASSVGADNQPQHF
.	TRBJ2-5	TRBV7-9	CASSLAGTQETQYF
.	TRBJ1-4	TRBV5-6	CASSLSQGAMQLFF
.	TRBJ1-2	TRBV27	CASRLQGNYGYTF
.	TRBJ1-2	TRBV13	CASSLGRPINYGYTF
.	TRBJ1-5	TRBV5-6	CASSRDSNQPQHF
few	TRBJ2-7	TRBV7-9	CASSWDEERYEQYF
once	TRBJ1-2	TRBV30	CAWRGHAGGYTF
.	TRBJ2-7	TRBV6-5	CASSYRTPGQGTIYF
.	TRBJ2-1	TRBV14	CASSQDSRLLGEQFF
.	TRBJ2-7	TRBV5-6	CASSAGLAGDAYEQYF
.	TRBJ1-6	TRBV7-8	CASTLGTDGSPLHF
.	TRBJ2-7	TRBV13	CASSFEYEQYF
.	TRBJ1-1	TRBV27	CASSHTWDTEAFF
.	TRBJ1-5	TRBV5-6	CASSLGPGEPQHF
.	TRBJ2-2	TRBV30	CAWTLGPGGELFF
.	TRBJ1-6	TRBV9	CASSAVGQGHNSPLHF
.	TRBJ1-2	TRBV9	CASSQGQVIGYTF
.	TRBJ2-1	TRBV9	CASSTLWTGEGNEQFF
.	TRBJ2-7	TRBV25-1	CASSGGQGRYEQYF
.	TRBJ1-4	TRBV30	CAWSTHYTRGEKLFF
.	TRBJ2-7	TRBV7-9	CASSSSGTGGYEQYF
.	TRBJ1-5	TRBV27	CASSSGQGYQPQHF
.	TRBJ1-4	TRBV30	CAWSPPRTGSEKLFF
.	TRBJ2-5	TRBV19	CASSPDRGVQETQYF
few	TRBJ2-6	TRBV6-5	CASSLQFSGANVLTF
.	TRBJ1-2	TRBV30	CAWSEGNDGYTF
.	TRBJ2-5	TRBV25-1	CASSESGGEETQYF
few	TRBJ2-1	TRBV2	CASSDTFAGQVNNEQFF
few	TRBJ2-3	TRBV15	CATGTGMADTQYF
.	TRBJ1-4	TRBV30	CAWSVLSSGSGSTNEKLFF